Here is one T cell receptor (beta chain) with its context. Its target is unknown. The record originates from a study of cytomegalovirus exposure and HLA in healthy donors. It was with 60 Vbeta and 13 Jbeta primers that the PCR ran. Clones were read by immunoSEQ multiplex PCR, and TCRdb kept only the in-frame ones, dropping some. The table lists about 150,000 clones, around 78% of them singletons. Findings and caveats of the study: Among donors in an Asian-associated ancestry cluster, a later analysis reportedly found fewer N-insertions than the roughly 730-donor mean.

The germline V gene has CDR1 SNHLY and CDR2 FYNNEI. Unmatched junction bases numbered 5, after V lost 3 bases and J lost 2 bases. This CDR3 has 15 residues. The chain employs TRBV2 and TRBJ2-7, with TRBD1 matching 9 bases. This sequence was found in a man between 35 and 55 years old in good health and CMV-seropositive. Source material: PBMCs. This CDR3 reads CASSELGQGTYEQYF. DNA of the CDR3: TGTGCCAGCAGTGAGTTGGGACAGGGAACCTACGAGCAGTACTTC.